The present T cell receptor (beta chain) was sequenced within a study of read filtering for tumor transcriptome and immune sequencing. From approximately 400 ng of RNA, a library with molecular barcoded alpha/delta and beta/gamma adaptors was made. MiXCR, applied by TCRdb to the reads, yields one record per CDR3 protein. The table has about 48,000 distinct CDR3 sequences, approximately 18% seen once. After removal of 3 bases from V and 3 bases from J, the junction contained 9 bases not matched to a gene. Per the germline V gene, CDR1 is LGHNA and CDR2 is YSLEER. The CDR3 is 17 amino acids. Comments on this clonotype: This may arise from a read error, as a much more abundant clone is one base away. As the CDR3 is not closed by the conserved phenylalanine or tryptophan, this likely results from a read error.

The chain recombines TRBV4-3 with TRBJ2-3; 10 nucleotides align to TRBD2. The sequence derives from a donor aged 40 or older with multiple myeloma. The specimen was a population of CD138-negative cells sorted from bone marrow. For the CDR3, the DNA is TGCGCCAGCAGCCAGGAAGTGGCTAGCGGGAGTACAGATACGCAGTATTTA. Its protein product is CASSQEVASGSTDTQYL.